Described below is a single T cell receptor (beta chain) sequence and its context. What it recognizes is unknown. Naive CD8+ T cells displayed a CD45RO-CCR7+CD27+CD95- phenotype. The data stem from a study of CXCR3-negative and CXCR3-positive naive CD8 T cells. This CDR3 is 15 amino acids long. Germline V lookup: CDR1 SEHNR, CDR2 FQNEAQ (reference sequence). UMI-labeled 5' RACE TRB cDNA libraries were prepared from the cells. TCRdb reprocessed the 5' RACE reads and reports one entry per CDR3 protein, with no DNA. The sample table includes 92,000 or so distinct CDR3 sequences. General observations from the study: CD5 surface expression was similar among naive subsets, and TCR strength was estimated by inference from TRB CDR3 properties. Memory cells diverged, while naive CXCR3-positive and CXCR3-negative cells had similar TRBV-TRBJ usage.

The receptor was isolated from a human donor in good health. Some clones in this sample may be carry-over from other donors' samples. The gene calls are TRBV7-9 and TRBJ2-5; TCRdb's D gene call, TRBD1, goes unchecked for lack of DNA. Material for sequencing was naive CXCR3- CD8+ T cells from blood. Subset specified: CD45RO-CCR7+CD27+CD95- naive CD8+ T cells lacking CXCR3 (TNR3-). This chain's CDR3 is CASSLVAGGQETQYF.